These 16 T cell receptor beta chains came from one sample sequenced in a study of CD8 T cells in ankylosing spondylitis. General study points: A TCR beta motif made of eight highly homologous variants seemed typical of ankylosing spondylitis blood.

Which antigens these TCRs recognize remains unknown. Each CDR3 protein is one row after TCRdb ran MiXCR on the 5' RACE reads. Of a few hundred thousand distinct CDR3 sequences listed, roughly 12% were seen once; the top ten hold almost 7%. The sample consisted of blood, either unsorted or a sorted T cell fraction (not recorded which). The receptors shown here come from a male donor with ankylosing spondylitis.

This clonotype was detected a few times. The chain couples TRBV5-1 to TRBJ2-2; 9 nucleotides match TRBD2. In germline, CDR1 is SGHRS, CDR2 YFSETQ. V shed 4 bases, J shed 5 bases, and the junction held 6 bases outside the gene matches. This CDR3 has 15 residues. The DNA for the CDR3 is TGCGCCAGCAGCCTAGCGGGGCCTACAACCGGGGAGCTGTTTTTT. Its protein product is CASSLAGPTTGELFF. Looking up the rest from reference TRBV5-1 and TRBJ2-2 gives the full variable domain: KAGVTQTPRYLIKTRGQQVTLSCSPISGHRSVSWYQQTPGQGLQFLFEYFSETQRNKGNFPGRFSGRQFSNSRSEMNVSTLELGDSALYLCASSLAGPTTGELFFGEGSRLTVL.

In its sample, this clonotype was seen a few times. V gene TRBV13 combines with J gene TRBJ2-7; 16 nucleotides match TRBD2. The CDR3 has 16 amino acids. V lost 3 bases and J lost 4; bases outside the gene matches: 3. Germline lookup yields CDR1 PRHDT and CDR2 FYEKMQ (reference sequence). The chain's CDR3 is CASSFGTSGREYEQYF. The CDR3 DNA reads TGTGCCAGCAGCTTTGGGACTAGCGGGAGGGAGTACGAGCAGTACTTC.

The genes are TRBV7-9 and TRBJ1-5; D possibly corresponds to TRBD1 (5 bases). V was pared by 1 base and J by 3 bases, with 13 bases between. Germline V gene sequence: CDR1 SEHNR, CDR2 FQNEAQ (reference sequence). The CDR3 has 16 amino acids. The CDR3 here is CASSLEGPGFNQPQHF. The CDR3 coding sequence is TGTGCCAGCAGCTTAGAGGGGCCAGGGTTCAATCAGCCCCAGCATTTT. The full variable domain, rest sourced from reference TRBV7-9 and TRBJ1-5, is DTGVSQNPRHKITKRGQNVTFRCDPISEHNRLYWYRQTLGQGPEFLTYFQNEAQLEKSRLLSDRFSAERPKGSFSTLEIQRTEQGDSAMYLCASSLEGPGFNQPQHFGDGTRLSIL.

This clonotype was seen ten or more times. CDR3 DNA: TGCAGCGTGGGAGGTGGGCGGCTTGGCTTGTACAATGAGCAGTTCTTC. Protein product: CSVGGGRLGLYNEQFF. The genes are TRBV29-1 and TRBJ2-1, with TRBD2 as a possible D gene (6 bases). V was clipped by 6 bases and J by 4 bases, with 22 bases between them. Germline CDR1 SQVTM, CDR2 ANQGSEA. The CDR3 is made up of 16 amino acids.

This clonotype was counted a few times. The chain has TRBV20-1 and TRBJ1-1; D remains unclear. The germline gives CDR1 DFQATT, CDR2 SNEGSKA (reference sequence). The V end lost 0 bases, the J end lost 5 bases, and 19 bases lay between the germline ends. This CDR3 has 16 amino acids. The CDR3 DNA sequence: TGCAGTGCTAGAGATCCTTCCGGCTCTAGGGAAACTGAAGCTTTCTTT. It translates to CSARDPSGSRETEAFF.

This clonotype was picked up a small number of times. The chain employs TRBV3-1 and TRBJ2-1, with D possibly matching TRBD2 (6 bases). CDR1 and CDR2 (germline): LGHDT, YNNKEL (reference sequence). The V end was cut by 5 bases, the J end by 10 bases, with 18 bases between. CDR3 length: 14 residues. CDR3: CASSARDSLIEQFF. The CDR3 DNA reads TGTGCCAGCAGCGCCCGGGACTCCCTGATAGAGCAGTTCTTC.

This clonotype was observed a few times. The rearrangement joins TRBV30 to TRBJ2-2; 8 bases agree with TRBD2. CDR3 length: 15 amino acids. Germline V gene data show CDR1 as GTSNPN and CDR2 as SVGIG (reference sequence). V dropped 2 bases and J dropped 5; count of bases not matched to a gene: 7. The CDR3: CAWSRTSLLTGELFF. Here the CDR3 DNA reads TGTGCCTGGAGTCGGACTAGCTTGTTAACCGGGGAGCTGTTTTTT.

The table lists this clonotype with a few counts. V is TRBV24-1 and J is TRBJ2-3; possibly TRBD2 for D (6 bases). The germline CDR1 and CDR2 sequences are KGHDR and SFDVKD. Deletions cut 5 bases from V and 2 bases from J, with 13 bases between. This CDR3 region has 15 residues. CDR3 nucleotide sequence: TGTGCCACCAGTGTCCTGGGGGGAATCACAGATACGCAGTATTTT. It codes for CATSVLGGITDTQYF.

V usage is TRBV24-1 and J usage is TRBJ2-7, with D unresolved. The germline V gene encodes CDR1 KGHDR and CDR2 SFDVKD. Trimming left V 0 bases short and J 5 bases short, with 7 bases between. The CDR3 is 13 residues long. Here the CDR3 DNA reads TGTGCCACCAGTGATTTGGAAATCCACGAGCAGTACGTC. It specifies CATSDLEIHEQYV.

The chain employs TRBV27 and TRBJ1-1; the D gene is possibly TRBD1 (5 bases). The CDR3 runs 13 residues. The germline V gene encodes CDR1 MNHEY and CDR2 SMNVEV (reference sequence). V was cut by 4 bases and J by 7 bases, with 13 bases left in between. CDR3 sequence: CASSSWAGHEAFF. DNA of the CDR3: TGTGCCAGCAGTTCGTGGGCAGGACATGAAGCTTTCTTT.

The rearrangement uses TRBV11-3 and TRBJ1-1; D may be TRBD1 (5 bases). Germline values: CDR1 SGHNT, CDR2 YENEEA. The CDR3 has 12 residues. Trimming shortened V by 4 bases and J by 8 bases, and 11 bases separated the two germline ends. The CDR3 region is CASSSRQSEAFF. DNA for the CDR3: TGTGCCAGCAGCTCAAGACAGTCAGAAGCTTTCTTT.

The table lists this clonotype with a few counts. The genes are TRBV20-1 and TRBJ2-7, with D perhaps matching TRBD1 or TRBD2 (6 bases each). V was clipped by 4 bases and J by 2 bases, with 9 bases between them. From germline, CDR1 is DFQATT and CDR2 SNEGSKA (reference sequence). The CDR3 is made up of 12 amino acids. The CDR3 DNA reads TGCAGTGCTACCCGGGGGCCCTACGAGCAGTACTTC. Protein: CSATRGPYEQYF.

This clonotype came up a few times. The chain joins TRBV29-1 to TRBJ2-1, with 7 positions matching TRBD2. The CDR3 sequence is 13 residues long. Germline-derived CDR1 and CDR2 are SQVTM and ANQGSEA. V was pared by 5 bases and J by 4 bases, with 5 bases of the junction left unmatched. The CDR3 DNA follows: TGCAGCGTTACACTAGCGTTTTACAATGAGCAGTTCTTC. This translates into CSVTLAFYNEQFF.

The chain couples TRBV18 to TRBJ1-1; no firm D call. The length of the CDR3 is 14 residues. Between the trimmed V and J ends, which lost 3 bases and 7 bases, there was a span of 15 bases. Germline loops: CDR1 KGHSH, CDR2 LQKENI. The CDR3 nucleotides are TGTGCCAGCTCACCGCCGGGAAGGGTTAATGAAGCTTTCTTT. It specifies CASSPPGRVNEAFF. Combining the CDR3 with reference TRBV18 and TRBJ1-1 gives the whole variable domain NAGVMQNPRHLVRRRGQEARLRCSPMKGHSHVYWYRQLPEEGLKFMVYLQKENIIDESGMPKERFSAEFPKEGPSILRIQQVVRGDSAAYFCASSPPGRVNEAFFGQGTRLTVV.

The chain recombines TRBV5-1 with TRBJ1-1; D is possibly TRBD1 (6 bases). Germline CDR1 SGHRS, CDR2 YFSETQ. V was pared by 5 bases and J by 1 base, with 12 bases between. This CDR3 has 14 amino acids. The CDR3 DNA is TGCGCCAGCAGGGTCACAGGGTCGAACACTGAAGCTTTCTTT. This encodes CASRVTGSNTEAFF.

This clonotype was detected only a few times. The chain employs TRBV3-1 and TRBJ2-2; D remains unclear. Germline V gives CDR1 LGHDT, CDR2 YNNKEL (reference sequence). The V end was cut by 0 bases, the J end by 4 bases, with 9 bases between. This CDR3 comprises 15 residues. The CDR3 spells CASSQDPLSTGELFF. As DNA, the CDR3 is TGTGCCAGCAGCCAAGATCCCCTGAGCACCGGGGAGCTGTTTTTT.